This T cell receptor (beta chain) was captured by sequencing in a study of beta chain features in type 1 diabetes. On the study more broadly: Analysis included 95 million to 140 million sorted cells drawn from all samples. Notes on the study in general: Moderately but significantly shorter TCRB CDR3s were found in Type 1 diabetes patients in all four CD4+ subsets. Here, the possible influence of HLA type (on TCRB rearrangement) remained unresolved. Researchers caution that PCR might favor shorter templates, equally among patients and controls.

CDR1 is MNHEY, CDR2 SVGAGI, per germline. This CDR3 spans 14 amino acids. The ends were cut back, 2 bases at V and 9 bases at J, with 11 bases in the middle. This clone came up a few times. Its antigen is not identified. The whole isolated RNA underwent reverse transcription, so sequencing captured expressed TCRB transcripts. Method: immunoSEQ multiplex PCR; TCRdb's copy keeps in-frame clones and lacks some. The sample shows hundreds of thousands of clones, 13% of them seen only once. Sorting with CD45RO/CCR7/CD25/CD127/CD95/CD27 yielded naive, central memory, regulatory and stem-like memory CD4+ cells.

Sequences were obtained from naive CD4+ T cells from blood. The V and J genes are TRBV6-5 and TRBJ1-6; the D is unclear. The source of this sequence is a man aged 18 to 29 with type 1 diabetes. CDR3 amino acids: CASSYGILGSPLHF. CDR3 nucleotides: TGTGCCAGCAGTTACGGGATTTTGGGTTCACCCCTCCACTTT.